These T cell receptor beta chains were read from a single sample in a study of radiation and T cells in renal cell carcinoma. Generated by immunoSEQ multiplex PCR, the TCRdb table keeps only in-frame clones and is missing some. The sample holds about 150,000 clones, about 91% seen once. The sequencing here drew on blood, taken from a patient whose treatment included radiotherapy and nephrectomy. The receptors stem from a woman in her fifties or sixties with renal cell carcinoma. The CDR3 runs from the conserved cysteine through the conserved F or W. D genes are given only for firm matches. Expanded clones are given a class, and other clones once, few, many or no size at all.

len,j_gene,v_gene,d_gene,abundance,CDR3aa,CDR3nt
12,TRBJ2-5,TRBV6-1,-,-,CASSDSGETQYF,TGTGCCAGCAGTGACAGCGGGGAGACCCAGTACTTC
14,TRBJ2-7,TRBV6-1,-,-,CASSEARPFGEQYF,TGTGCCAGCAGTGAAGCACGCCCATTCGGGGAGCAGTACTTC
14,TRBJ2-7,TRBV5-8,TRBD1,-,CASSLGTGTGEQYF,TGTGCCAGCAGCTTAGGGACAGGCACTGGCGAGCAGTACTTC
13,TRBJ1-1,TRBV6-6,-,-,CASSYLGNTEAFF,TGTGCCAGCAGTTACTTGGGGAACACTGAAGCTTTCTTT
14,TRBJ2-1,TRBV5-1,TRBD2,once,CASSWGLAVDEQFF,TGCGCCAGCAGCTGGGGACTAGCCGTGGATGAGCAGTTCTTC
11,TRBJ1-3,TRBV25-1,-,few,CASSGGVAIYF,TGTGCCAGCAGTGGGGGGGTCGCCATATATTTT
14,TRBJ2-1,TRBV11-2,TRBD2,-,CASSLRLAGTEQFF,TGTGCCAGCAGCTTAAGGCTAGCGGGGACGGAGCAGTTCTTC
17,TRBJ1-2,TRBV6-4,-,-,CASGDGDIGPTNYGYTF,TGTGCCAGCGGGGACGGCGATATTGGCCCTACTAACTATGGCTACACCTTC
14,TRBJ1-2,TRBV2,-,-,CASSLWTANYGYTF,TGTGCCAGCAGCCTATGGACAGCTAACTATGGCTACACCTTC
15,TRBJ1-2,TRBV7-9,-,few,CASSLVPVEGYGYTF,TGTGCCAGCAGCTTAGTTCCTGTTGAGGGCTATGGCTACACCTTC
12,TRBJ1-5,TRBV6-5,-,-,CASSYGNQPQHF,TGTGCCAGCAGTTACGGTAATCAGCCCCAGCATTTT
15,TRBJ1-2,TRBV2,-,-,CASSEVLGGPAGYTF,TGTGCCAGCAGTGAAGTCTTGGGGGGTCCGGCTGGCTACACCTTC
14,TRBJ2-2,TRBV6-5,TRBD2,-,CASRLIAGPGELFF,TGTGCCAGCAGACTCATAGCGGGGCCCGGGGAGCTGTTTTTT
15,TRBJ1-1,TRBV2,-,-,CASSEEQGLDTEAFF,TGTGCCAGCAGTGAGGAGCAGGGGCTGGACACTGAAGCTTTCTTT
16,TRBJ2-1,TRBV7-2,-,-,CASSLALGEVFNEQFF,TGTGCCAGCAGCTTAGCGCTAGGGGAGGTTTTCAATGAGCAGTTCTTC
14,TRBJ1-4,TRBV2,TRBD1,-,CASSVSGGGEKLFF,TGTGCCAGCAGTGTATCAGGGGGTGGAGAAAAACTGTTTTTT
13,TRBJ1-4,TRBV6-1,-,-,CAGAQDISEKLFF,TGTGCCGGGGCACAGGACATATCTGAAAAACTGTTTTTT
15,TRBJ1-1,TRBV4-1,-,few,CASSQEGWVGAEAFF,TGCGCCAGCAGCCAAGAGGGTTGGGTGGGAGCTGAAGCTTTCTTT
12,TRBJ2-4,TRBV18,-,-,CASSVGRRPEYF,TGTGCCAGCTCGGTGGGACGCCGACCAGAGTACTTC
16,TRBJ2-2,TRBV18,-,-,CASSPLQGSNTGELFF,TGTGCCAGCTCACCACTCCAGGGATCGAACACCGGGGAGCTGTTTTTT
16,TRBJ2-1,TRBV7-9,-,-,CASSLVLGELNNEQFF,TGTGCCAGCAGCTTAGTTTTGGGGGAGCTTAACAATGAGCAGTTCTTC
15,TRBJ2-1,TRBV15,TRBD2,-,CATAPDDSGGWEQFF,TGTGCCACCGCGCCGGATGATAGCGGGGGGTGGGAGCAGTTCTTC
9,TRBJ1-2,TRBV20-1,-,-,CRPAPGYTF,TGCAGACCGGCCCCTGGCTACACCTTC
15,TRBJ1-5,TRBV5-1,TRBD1,few,CASSLWDRGNQPQHF,TGCGCCAGCAGCTTATGGGACAGGGGAAATCAGCCCCAGCATTTT
14,TRBJ2-7,TRBV30,TRBD1,-,CASPSGTGSGEQYF,TGTGCCTCACCCTCCGGGACAGGGTCGGGCGAGCAGTACTTC
15,TRBJ1-3,TRBV6-1,-,-,CASRPLQSSGNTIYF,TGTGCCAGCCGCCCCCTACAGAGCTCTGGAAACACCATATATTTT
12,TRBJ2-1,TRBV6-5,-,-,CASRQGWGEQFF,TGTGCCAGCCGCCAGGGTTGGGGTGAGCAGTTCTTC
15,TRBJ2-2,TRBV7-9,-,-,CASSFVRWDTGELFF,TGTGCCAGCAGCTTCGTACGGTGGGACACCGGGGAGCTGTTTTTT
13,TRBJ2-3,TRBV6-1,-,once,CASSLQRTDTQYF,TGTGCCAGCAGTTTACAGCGCACAGATACGCAGTATTTT
13,TRBJ2-1,TRBV6-5,-,-,CASSYPGEDEQFF,TGTGCCAGCAGTTACCCGGGGGAGGATGAGCAGTTCTTC
10,TRBJ1-1,TRBV29-1,-,-,CSGQVTEAFF,TGCAGTGGGCAGGTCACTGAAGCTTTCTTT
14,TRBJ2-7,TRBV6-6,TRBD1,-,CASSPVRGQYEQYF,TGTGCCAGCAGCCCCGTCAGGGGGCAGTACGAGCAGTACTTC
13,TRBJ2-7,TRBV6-1,-,-,CASRDLIGYEQYF,TGTGCCAGCAGGGACTTAATCGGATACGAGCAGTACTTC
14,TRBJ1-2,TRBV10-3,-,-,CAISDPGLVYGYTF,TGTGCCATCAGTGATCCAGGGTTGGTCTATGGCTACACCTTC
11,TRBJ2-7,TRBV7-8,-,-,CASSLGAAQGF,TGTGCCAGCAGCTTAGGGGCAGCCCAGGGGTTC
13,TRBJ2-7,TRBV2,-,-,CASSEGFEDEQYF,TGTGCCAGCAGTGAGGGTTTCGAGGACGAGCAGTACTTC
14,TRBJ1-2,TRBV19,TRBD1,-,CASSVATGGDGYTF,TGTGCCAGTAGTGTCGCCACAGGGGGTGATGGCTACACCTTC
12,TRBJ1-2,TRBV9,-,-,CASRVGQYGYTF,TGTGCCAGCAGAGTTGGACAGTATGGCTACACCTTC
13,TRBJ1-5,TRBV19,-,-,CASSIGQNQPQHF,TGTGCCAGTAGTATAGGACAGAATCAGCCCCAGCATTTT
14,TRBJ1-2,TRBV7-6,TRBD1,-,CASSGQGENYGYTF,TGTGCCAGCAGCGGACAGGGGGAGAACTATGGCTACACCTTC
14,TRBJ2-2,TRBV30,-,-,CAWKGGPNTGELFF,TGTGCCTGGAAAGGGGGGCCGAACACCGGGGAGCTGTTTTTT
18,TRBJ1-2,TRBV18,TRBD1,-,CASSPQLKGATDLYGYTF,TGTGCCAGCTCACCACAACTTAAGGGGGCGACGGATCTCTATGGCTACACCTTC
12,TRBJ1-1,TRBV12-5,-,few,CASGLVNTEAFF,TGTGCTAGTGGTTTGGTGAACACTGAAGCTTTCTTT
14,TRBJ2-7,TRBV5-1,TRBD1,-,CASSDAGGPYEQYF,TGCGCCAGCAGCGACGCAGGGGGACCCTACGAGCAGTACTTC
16,TRBJ2-7,TRBV6-6,-,-,CASSESGARRGYEQYF,TGTGCCAGCAGCGAATCGGGGGCGCGACGCGGCTACGAGCAGTACTTC
14,TRBJ2-1,TRBV6-1,-,-,CASSERGRSNEQFF,TGTGCCAGCAGTGAACGAGGCAGGTCCAATGAGCAGTTCTTC
15,TRBJ2-7,TRBV5-6,-,-,CASSLGQRRRNEQYF,TGTGCCAGCAGCTTGGGACAGAGAAGGAGGAACGAGCAGTACTTC
11,TRBJ2-1,TRBV18,-,-,CASSRVNEQFF,TGTGCCAGCTCCCGCGTCAATGAGCAGTTCTTC
15,TRBJ2-3,TRBV5-1,-,-,CASSIDRPSTDTQYF,TGCGCCAGCAGCATTGACAGGCCTAGCACAGATACGCAGTATTTT
14,TRBJ1-2,TRBV6-5,TRBD1,-,CASSTAGGGYGYTF,TGTGCCAGCAGTACGGCAGGGGGTGGCTATGGCTACACCTTC
14,TRBJ1-2,TRBV7-2,TRBD1,-,CASSLGGTVRGYTF,TGTGCCAGCAGCTTAGGAGGGACAGTACGTGGCTACACCTTC
15,TRBJ2-1,TRBV7-9,TRBD2,-,CASSPSGYSYNEQFF,TGTGCCAGCAGTCCTAGCGGGTACTCCTACAATGAGCAGTTCTTC
17,TRBJ1-2,TRBV7-8,TRBD1,-,CASSRGWDRKDLYGYTF,TGTGCCAGCAGCCGAGGCTGGGACAGGAAGGACCTATATGGCTACACCTTC
14,TRBJ2-5,TRBV25-1,TRBD1,-,CASSVTGGLETQYF,TGTGCCAGCAGTGTAACAGGGGGGTTGGAGACCCAGTACTTC
15,TRBJ2-3,TRBV25-1,TRBD1,once,CASRLTGQGTDTQYF,TGTGCCAGCAGACTTACGGGACAGGGCACAGATACGCAGTATTTT